This is a list of T cell receptor beta chains from one sample in a study of T cell responses to AZD1222 COVID-19 vaccine. Some clones are missing from TCRdb's copy, which holds only in-frame ones; the method was immunoSEQ multiplex PCR. The profile covers 150,000 to 200,000 clones, with 85% to 95% appearing a single time and about 1.2% taken by the ten largest. The sequencing here drew on peripheral blood, taken on day 0 of AZD1222 vaccination. The receptors were sampled from an adult in good health. Each CDR3 is given with its conserved first and last residue. Fields, in order: clone size, D gene, J gene, V gene, CDR3 protein, CDR3 DNA. The D gene is left open where the match is weak. Clone size, where shown, is once, few, many, or a class for clones that have expanded.

NA | NA | TRBJ1-4 | TRBV4-3 | CASSQRGYRDYGKLFF | TGCGCCAGCAGCCAGAGGGGATACAGGGATTATGGAAAACTGTTTTTT
once | NA | TRBJ2-1 | TRBV5-1 | CASSLSRDRAWGDEQFF | TGCGCCAGCAGCTTGAGCCGTGACAGAGCCTGGGGAGATGAGCAGTTCTTC
NA | TRBD2 | TRBJ2-3 | TRBV4-3 | CASSQGLAVSTDTQYF | TGCGCCAGCAGCCAGGGACTAGCGGTTAGCACAGATACGCAGTATTTT
NA | NA | TRBJ2-6 | TRBV7-6 | CASRTDSVSGANVLTF | TGTGCCAGCCGGACCGACTCGGTCTCTGGGGCCAACGTCCTGACTTTC
NA | NA | TRBJ2-2 | TRBV4-1 | CASSQDWGYRSGELFF | TGCGCCAGCAGCCAAGATTGGGGTTATCGATCCGGGGAGCTGTTTTTT
once | NA | TRBJ1-2 | TRBV7-9 | CASSLQGRTAYGYTF | TGTGCCAGCAGCCTACAGGGAAGGACGGCCTATGGCTACACCTTC
NA | NA | TRBJ1-1 | TRBV5-8 | CASSSPGRRNTEAFF | TGTGCCAGCAGCTCTCCGGGACGGAGAAACACTGAAGCTTTCTTT
NA | NA | TRBJ1-1 | TRBV5-5 | CASIPWGDTEAFF | TGTGCCAGCATCCCCTGGGGGGACACTGAAGCTTTCTTT
NA | NA | TRBJ2-3 | TRBV5-1 | CASSPLAFGGEDTQYF | TGCGCCAGCAGCCCTCTAGCTTTTGGAGGGGAAGATACGCAGTATTTT
NA | TRBD2 | TRBJ2-5 | TRBV6-5 | CASSYQAGTETQYF | TGTGCCAGCAGTTACCAAGCGGGGACTGAGACCCAGTACTTC
NA | TRBD1 | TRBJ1-1 | TRBV2 | CASRGGTVDTEAFF | TGTGCCAGCAGGGGCGGGACAGTGGACACTGAAGCTTTCTTT
NA | NA | TRBJ2-2 | TRBV24-1 | CATAGQNTGELFF | TGTGCCACCGCGGGACAGAACACCGGGGAGCTGTTTTTT
NA | NA | TRBJ1-1 | TRBV6-5 | CASSYSGVVGTEAFF | TGTGCCAGCAGTTACTCGGGGGTCGTCGGCACTGAAGCTTTCTTT
NA | NA | TRBJ1-4 | TRBV5-1 | CASSLVAKGPELFF | TGCGCCAGCAGCTTGGTCGCCAAGGGTCCGGAACTGTTTTTT
NA | NA | TRBJ1-5 | TRBV11-2 | CASSLSQNQPQHF | TGTGCCAGCAGCTTAAGTCAGAATCAGCCCCAGCATTTT
NA | NA | TRBJ2-6 | TRBV7-9 | CASSLLQPGANVLTF | TGTGCCAGCAGCTTACTCCAGCCTGGGGCCAACGTCCTGACTTTC
NA | TRBD1 | TRBJ1-1 | TRBV6-1 | CASSEWGTGGTEAFF | TGTGCCAGCAGTGAATGGGGGACAGGGGGAACTGAAGCTTTCTTT
once | TRBD2 | TRBJ2-5 | TRBV7-2 | CASSLVSGGGETQYF | TGTGCCAGCAGCTTAGTAAGCGGGGGGGGTGAGACCCAGTACTTC
NA | NA | TRBJ2-5 | TRBV2 | CASSVRVQETQYF | TGTGCCAGCAGTGTTCGGGTCCAAGAGACCCAGTACTTC
once | NA | TRBJ2-4 | TRBV7-9 | CASSPQGGRENIQYF | TGTGCCAGCAGCCCCCAAGGGGGACGGGAAAACATTCAGTACTTC
NA | NA | TRBJ2-3 | TRBV9 | CASSLEGAQYF | TGTGCCAGCAGCTTAGAAGGAGCGCAGTATTTT
NA | NA | TRBJ1-1 | TRBV4-2 | CASSHPGTDTEAFF | TGTGCCAGCAGCCACCCCGGGACGGACACTGAAGCTTTCTTT
NA | NA | TRBJ2-7 | TRBV24-1 | CATSVSDVASSYEQYF | TGTGCCACCAGTGTATCCGACGTGGCGAGCTCCTACGAGCAGTACTTC
once | NA | TRBJ1-1 | TRBV28 | CASSSPQGGNTEAFF | TGTGCCAGCAGTTCCCCCCAAGGAGGGAACACTGAAGCTTTCTTT
few | TRBD1 | TRBJ1-6 | TRBV3-1/TRBV3-2 | CASSQQGGVSSPLHF | TGTGCCAGCAGCCAACAGGGGGGGGTGAGTTCACCCCTCCACTTT
NA | TRBD1 | TRBJ1-2 | TRBV29-1 | CSGETQGNGYTF | TGCAGCGGCGAAACACAGGGGAACGGCTACACCTTC
NA | TRBD2 | TRBJ2-7 | TRBV7-9 | CASSSTSGGAQYF | TGTGCCAGCAGCTCGACTAGCGGGGGGGCGCAGTACTTC
NA | NA | TRBJ1-4 | TRBV7-2 | CASSFSSEEKLFF | TGTGCCAGCAGCTTTTCCTCGGAGGAAAAACTGTTTTTT
once | NA | TRBJ2-7 | TRBV9 | CASSAGPQAYEQYF | TGTGCCAGCAGCGCCGGCCCCCAGGCCTACGAGCAGTACTTC
NA | NA | TRBJ1-5 | TRBV7-2 | CASSLMVSSNQPQHF | TGTGCCAGCAGCTTAATGGTAAGCAGCAATCAGCCCCAGCATTTT
NA | NA | TRBJ2-5 | TRBV6-5 | CASRTAATQDYF | TGTGCCAGCAGGACAGCGGCTACACAAGATTACTTC
NA | NA | TRBJ1-3 | TRBV5-1 | CASSLSSGNTIYF | TGCGCCAGCAGCTTAAGCTCTGGAAACACCATATATTTT